This T cell receptor beta chain was found in a study of T-cell reconstitution after alpha-beta-depleted transplantation in children listed by TCRdb under 2016. Context from the whole study: Using TCR repertoire profiling, the study quantitatively followed how T-cell immune reconstitution unfolded in children after TCRalphabeta/CD19-depleted allogeneic hematopoietic cell transplantation. Broader findings and caveats from the paper: About two months after transplant, the apparently early recovery of alphabetaT-cell counts reportedly depended on just several hundred clones that had expanded rapidly and came from non-depleted graft cells. In some patients, high TCRbeta diversity at day 60 was attributed to recipient T cells and intrathymic progenitors that had survived conditioning. The frequencies of hyperexpanded clones fell over the following months, and after one year, T-cell counts and TCRbeta diversity were mostly attributed to newly produced T cells.

About this clonotype itself: No cognate antigen has been identified for it. Per-nucleotide qualities are absent, and no much larger clonotype sits a single base away.

According to the study, the label for this sample's treatment or condition signals: allogeneic hematopoietic cell transplantation with graft depleted of TCRalphabeta T cells and CD19 B cells. Transplant recipients were children who received TCRalphabeta/CD19-depleted allogeneic hematopoietic cell grafts. The protocol used for the library was PCR. Sequencing relied on an Illumina HiSeq 2500. TCR library preparation used molecular barcoding, with unique molecular identifiers applied to normalize quantification of the TCRbeta repertoire. Through fastp at Q25 and MiXCR, TCRdb rebuilt clones from the public reads, retaining in-frame beta chains. Rows are combined by CDR3 protein, so each entry shows the most common genes and DNA. Here the sample has about 980,000 distinct CDR3 sequences; about 26% occur a single time. Approximately 30% of the sample comes from the top ten. The germline V gene encodes CDR1 SGHRS and CDR2 YFSETQ. V gives up 3 bases and J gives up 5 bases, and the segment between their germline ends measures 11 bases. Including the terminal cysteine and phenylalanine, the CDR3 comprises 14 residues. Only CDR3 DNA remains: 42 bases, in frame from the first base.

The sample here was PBMCs, mostly from graft donor cells, taken 360 days after TCRalphabeta/CD19-depleted stem cell transplant. The receptor chain draws on TRBV5-1 and TRBJ2-2, with an unclear D gene assignment. The sequence came from a boy under two years old who had a stem cell transplant for SCID, so the T cells may come from the graft donor. The CDR3 has the sequence CASSSVAGTGELFF. The sequenced DNA is TGCGCCAGCAGCTCGGTAGCCGGGACCGGGGAGCTGTTTTTT.